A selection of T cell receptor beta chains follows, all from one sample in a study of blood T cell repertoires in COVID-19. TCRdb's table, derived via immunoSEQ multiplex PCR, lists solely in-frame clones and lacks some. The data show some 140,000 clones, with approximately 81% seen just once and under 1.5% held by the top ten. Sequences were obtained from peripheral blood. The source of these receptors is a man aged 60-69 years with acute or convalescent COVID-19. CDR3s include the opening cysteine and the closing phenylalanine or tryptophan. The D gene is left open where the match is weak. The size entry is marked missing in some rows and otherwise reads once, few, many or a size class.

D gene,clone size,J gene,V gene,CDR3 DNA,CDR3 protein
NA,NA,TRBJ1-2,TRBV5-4,TGTGCCAGCAGCCCGACGGGCTATGGCTACACCTTC,CASSPTGYGYTF
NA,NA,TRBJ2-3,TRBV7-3,TGTGCCAGCAGATCGACTTCTTTAGGCACAGATACGCAGTATTTT,CASRSTSLGTDTQYF
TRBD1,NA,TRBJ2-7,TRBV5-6,TGTGCCAGCAGCCTGACAGGGGTTGGGGCCGGCCCTCACGGGGTCGAGCAGTACTTC,CASSLTGVGAGPHGVEQYF
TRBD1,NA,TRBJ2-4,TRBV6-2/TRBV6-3,TGTGCCAGCAGTTACGGGACAGCGTTAGGCATTCAGTACTTC,CASSYGTALGIQYF
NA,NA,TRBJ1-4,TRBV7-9,TGTGCCAGCAGCAACAGCGGGGGGAGTGCAACTAATGAAAAACTGTTTTTT,CASSNSGGSATNEKLFF
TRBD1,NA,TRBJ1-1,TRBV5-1,TGCGCCAGCGTCCCGGGACAGGGGGCGGGAACTGAAGCTTTCTTT,CASVPGQGAGTEAFF
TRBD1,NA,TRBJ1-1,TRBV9,TGTGCCAGCAGCGTAGTGACAGGGTTTTTGACCACTGAAGCTTTCTTT,CASSVVTGFLTTEAFF
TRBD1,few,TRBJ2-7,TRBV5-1,TGCGCCAGCAGCTTGCGGGACAGGGCCGAGCAGTACTTC,CASSLRDRAEQYF
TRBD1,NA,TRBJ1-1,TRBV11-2,TGTGCCAGCAGCACCGGACAGGGAAGGAGTAGTGAAGCTTTCTTT,CASSTGQGRSSEAFF
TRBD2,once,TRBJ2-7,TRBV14,TGTGCCAGCAGCCAAATCGCGGGAGGGCCTTACGAGCAGTACTTC,CASSQIAGGPYEQYF
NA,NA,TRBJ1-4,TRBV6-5,TGTGCCAGCAGTTTCGGACAGTTTAATGAAAAACTGTTTTTT,CASSFGQFNEKLFF
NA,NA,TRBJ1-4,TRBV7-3,TGTGCCAGCAGCTTAAGTTGGGGCACTAATGAAAAACTGTTTTTT,CASSLSWGTNEKLFF
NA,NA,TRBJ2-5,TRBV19,TGTGCCAGTAGTATCTTGGGCGGTAGCGCGGAGACCCAGTACTTC,CASSILGGSAETQYF
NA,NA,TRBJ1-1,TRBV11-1,TGTGCCAGCAGCTTAATCGGGAACACTGAAGCTTTCTTT,CASSLIGNTEAFF
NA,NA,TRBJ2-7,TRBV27,TGTGCCAGCAGTTCTATTCCGTTCCGATTTGCCCCCGAGCAGTACTTC,CASSSIPFRFAPEQYF
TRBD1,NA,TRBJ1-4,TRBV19,TGTGCCAGTAGTACCTCCGGGACAGGGAAAGGTTCGTGGGAAAAACTGTTTTTT,CASSTSGTGKGSWEKLFF
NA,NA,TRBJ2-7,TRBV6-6,TGTGCCAGCAGTCAACAGGGCTACGAGCAGTACTTC,CASSQQGYEQYF
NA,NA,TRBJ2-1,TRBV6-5,TGTGCCAGCAGGTCAACGGGACTCCCTCCTTTCGGGCAGTTCTTC,CASRSTGLPPFGQFF
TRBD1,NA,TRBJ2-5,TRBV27,TGTGCCAGCAGCTCAGGGGGCTGGGGGACCCAGTACTTC,CASSSGGWGTQYF
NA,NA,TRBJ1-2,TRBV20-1,TGCAGTGCTAGAAGAGGAGATGGCTACACCTTC,CSARRGDGYTF
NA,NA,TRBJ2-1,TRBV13,TGTGCCAGCAGCTCGTTCTACGAGCAGTTCTTC,CASSSFYEQFF
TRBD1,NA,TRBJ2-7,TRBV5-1,TGCGCCAGCAGCTCCCAGACAGGGACGGCAGAGCAGTACTTC,CASSSQTGTAEQYF